These T cell receptor beta chains were read from a single sample in a study of shared clonotypes between healthy human individuals. Assay used: immunoSEQ multiplex PCR; TCRdb lists only in-frame clones, some missing. The sample carries some 550,000 clones, approximately 97% recorded once. Material: naive CD4+ T cells sorted from blood. The source of these receptors is a woman aged 25 to 39 in good health. Each CDR3 is given with its conserved first and last residue. D genes are given only for firm matches.

D	J	V	length	CDR3	DNA
.	TRBJ1-2	TRBV7-2	12	CASSLSLVGYTF	TGTGCCAGCAGCTTAAGCCTCGTTGGCTACACCTTC
TRBD1	TRBJ2-7	TRBV5-5	14	CASQIRDRSSEQYF	TGTGCCAGCCAGATACGGGACAGATCATCCGAGCAGTACTTC
TRBD1	TRBJ2-7	TRBV5-6	15	CASSFFDRAAYEQYF	TGTGCCAGCAGCTTTTTCGACAGGGCGGCCTACGAGCAGTACTTC
.	TRBJ1-5	TRBV4-1	17	CASSRGFEEGINQPQHF	TGCGCCAGCAGCCGCGGGTTTGAGGAGGGTATCAATCAGCCCCAGCATTTT
TRBD2	TRBJ2-2	TRBV18	14	CASSGLARTGELFF	TGTGCCAGCTCGGGACTAGCGCGGACCGGGGAGCTGTTTTTT
.	TRBJ1-1	TRBV11-3	13	CASSLGGDTEAFF	TGTGCCAGCAGCTTAGGGGGGGACACTGAAGCTTTCTTT
.	TRBJ2-2	TRBV28	12	CASNLEHGELFF	TGTGCCAGCAATCTCGAGCACGGGGAGCTGTTTTTT
.	TRBJ2-1	TRBV5-5	18	CASSLVKVRGSVRNEQFF	TGTGCCAGCAGCTTGGTAAAGGTAAGGGGGTCAGTGAGAAATGAGCAGTTCTTC
TRBD1	TRBJ2-7	TRBV10-3	12	CAIADRAYEQYF	TGTGCCATCGCAGACAGGGCCTACGAGCAGTACTTC
.	TRBJ1-2	TRBV28	17	CASSSISGIQGSYGYTF	TGTGCCAGCAGTTCAATATCGGGGATACAGGGTAGCTATGGCTACACCTTC
TRBD2	TRBJ2-2	TRBV11-2	16	CASSLLLAGENGELFF	TGTGCCAGCAGCTTATTACTAGCGGGAGAAAACGGGGAGCTGTTTTTT